One and the same sample provided the 15 T cell receptor beta chains below, sequenced in a study of CD8+CD57+ T cells in acquired aplastic anemia (dated by TCRdb to 2016 to 2019). Sequencing used an Illumina HiSeq 2000. Genomic DNA was used as template for profiling of TCR beta VDJ combinations and CDR3 sequences. TCRdb ran its own pipeline on the public reads, namely fastp trimming at Q25 and MiXCR clone calling, and kept in-frame beta chains. CDR3 protein duplicates are merged, each entry listing the most common genes and DNA. In this sample the table shows some 170,000 distinct CDR3 sequences, roughly 48% of which occur a single time. The ten largest clonotypes hold 1.1% of the sample. Sequencing used sorted CD4+, CD8+, or CD8+CD57+ T cells (not recorded which) from PBMCs. Source of these receptors: a human donor in good health.

Ten or more counts support this clonotype. The chain combines TRBV5-1 with TRBJ1-1; TRBD1 matches at 7 bases. The CDR3 consists of 15 residues. Germline V gene sequence: CDR1 SGHRS, CDR2 YFSETQ. Trimming took 4 bases from V and 2 from J; bases not matched to a gene: 8. Here the CDR3 reads CASSPQTGTNTEAFF. DNA of the CDR3: TGCGCCAGCAGCCCCCAGACAGGGACAAACACTGAAGCTTTCTTT.

This clonotype was picked up one time. The chain has TRBV7-2 and TRBJ2-1, with D perhaps matching TRBD2 (6 bases). In germline, CDR1 is SGHTA, CDR2 FQGNSA. The CDR3 consists of 12 residues. The V end lost 3 bases, the J end lost 8 bases, and 8 bases lay between the germline ends. The CDR3 coding sequence is TGTGCCAGCAGCTTGTGGGGGGATGAGCAGTTCTTC. Its translation is CASSLWGDEQFF.

The table lists this clonotype with many counts. The chain employs TRBV19 and TRBJ1-1; D not resolved. Per the germline V gene, CDR1 is LNHDA and CDR2 is SQIVND (reference sequence). This CDR3 spans 14 amino acids. V gave up 1 base and J gave up 5 bases, with 11 bases separating them. The CDR3 protein is CASSIVPGNTEAFF. The CDR3 region has the DNA TGTGCCAGTAGTATAGTCCCAGGTAATACTGAAGCTTTCTTT.

This clonotype was detected only a few times. The J gene is TRBJ2-1, the V gene TRBV15, with 12 bases lining up with TRBD2. Unmatched junction bases numbered 6, after V lost 3 bases and J lost 6 bases. This CDR3 is built from 16 residues. The germline gives CDR1 LNHNV, CDR2 YYDKDF (reference sequence). CDR3 protein: CATSRELAGGLNEQFF. Here the CDR3 DNA reads TGTGCCACCAGCAGGGAACTAGCGGGAGGACTCAATGAGCAGTTCTTC.

This clonotype was seen many times. The DNA of the CDR3 is TGCGCCAGCAGCGCGACTGGAAACACCATATATTTT. Protein product: CASSATGNTIYF. The chain couples TRBV5-1 to TRBJ1-3; D is unresolved. The CDR3 is 12 amino acids. Germline loops: CDR1 SGHRS, CDR2 YFSETQ. V was cut by 4 bases and J by 2 bases, with 4 bases left in between.

V and J are TRBV19 and TRBJ2-3; D possibly corresponds to TRBD2 (6 bases). Per the germline V gene, CDR1 is LNHDA and CDR2 is SQIVND (reference sequence). This CDR3 contains 16 residues. Trimming took off 3 bases at V and 0 bases at J, with 13 bases between the two ends. The CDR3 sequence is CASSIKLAASTDTQYF. CDR3 nucleotides: TGTGCCAGTAGTATCAAGTTAGCGGCGAGCACAGATACGCAGTATTTT.

The J gene is TRBJ2-5, the V gene TRBV5-8; D perhaps matches TRBD1 (5 bases). V was pared by 4 bases and J by 4 bases, with 11 bases between. Germline V lookup: CDR1 SGHTS, CDR2 YDEGEE. The CDR3 runs to 13 residues. Here the CDR3 DNA reads TGTGCCAGCAGCCCCAGGGTCGCAGAGACCCAGTACTTC. Its translation is CASSPRVAETQYF.

This clonotype was counted between two and nine times. The chain is built from TRBV29-1 and TRBJ1-2; tentative D call: TRBD1 (5 bases). V lost 6 bases and J 7 bases, leaving 15 bases between the germline ends. This CDR3 has 12 amino acids. Per germline, CDR1 SQVTM and CDR2 ANQGSEA. The CDR3 bases are TGCAGCGTAGAGGGGACGGGTCGTGGCTACACCTTC. Translating it yields CSVEGTGRGYTF.

The V call is TRBV20-1, the J call TRBJ2-7; D perhaps matches TRBD2 (5 bases). The length of the CDR3 is 15 residues. Trimming took 0 bases from V and 5 from J, leaving 17 bases between them. Germline CDR1 reads DFQATT; CDR2 reads SNEGSKA (reference sequence). The CDR3 nucleotides are TGCAGTGCTAGAGATCGTTCGGGGTCCCTGGACGAGCAGTACTTC. Its protein is CSARDRSGSLDEQYF.

This clonotype was counted ten times or more. V is TRBV12-3 or TRBV12-4 and J is TRBJ2-5; weak D call: TRBD1 (6 bases). Deletions cut 4 bases from V and 5 bases from J, with 14 bases between. The CDR3 extends over 14 amino acids. In DNA, the CDR3 is TGTGCCAGCAGTTATGGGGGCGCGAGGGAGACCCAGTACTTC. Translation gives CASSYGGARETQYF.

This clonotype was detected many times. The genes are TRBV29-1 and TRBJ2-2; 13 positions match TRBD2. The CDR3 runs 16 residues. Trimming removed 6 bases from V and 5 bases from J; junction bases left unmatched: 9. CDR1 is SQVTM and CDR2 is ANQGSEA in the germline V gene. In DNA, the CDR3 is TGCAGCGTCTCCGGACTAGCGGGAGTCGATACCGGGGAGCTGTTTTTT. It yields the protein CSVSGLAGVDTGELFF.

This rearrangement joins TRBV4-1 to TRBJ2-1; D is undetermined. V was pared by 6 bases and J by 5 bases, with 14 bases between. The germline V gene encodes CDR1 MGHRA and CDR2 YSYEKL. This CDR3 contains 14 residues. CDR3: CASRPLGPHNEQFF. The CDR3 bases are TGCGCCAGCAGGCCCCTAGGGCCCCACAATGAGCAGTTCTTC.

The chain recombines TRBV10-3 with TRBJ2-7, with TRBD1 matching over 7 bases. Trimming removed 2 bases from V and 5 bases from J; junction bases left unmatched: 3. Germline V gene data show CDR1 as ENHRY and CDR2 as SYGVKD. The CDR3 is 13 residues long. CDR3 DNA sequence: TGTGCCATCAGTGAGGACAGGGCAAACGAGCAGTACTTC. Translation: CAISEDRANEQYF.

The J gene is TRBJ1-2, the V gene TRBV20-1; no definite D call. The V end was cut by 5 bases, the J end by 2 bases, with 12 bases between. The CDR3 runs to 13 residues. Germline V gene lookup returns CDR1 DFQATT and CDR2 SNEGSKA (reference sequence). The CDR3 region has the DNA TGCAGTGCTCCCCCCCCACACAACTATGGCTACACCTTC. Protein product: CSAPPPHNYGYTF.

The rearrangement links TRBV6-1 to TRBJ2-7; 12 bases agree with TRBD1. This CDR3 is 14 amino acids long. Germline values: CDR1 MNHNS, CDR2 SASEGT. V lost 5 bases to trimming and J lost 9 bases; unmatched junction nucleotides: 8. As DNA, the CDR3 is TGTGCCAGCAGTCGCCGGGACAGGGGGCACCTGCAGTACTTC. Protein sequence: CASSRRDRGHLQYF.